The TCR beta chain described here comes from a study of shared clonotypes between healthy human individuals. Study-wide points: Non-shared clonotypes were found to have lower generation probabilities than the clonotypes that were shared by all four of the sorted-subset donors.

Clones were sequenced by immunoSEQ multiplex PCR, and TCRdb holds only the in-frame ones, with some missing. The sample holds some 680,000 clones, 55% to 85% seen once. With regard to this clone: Its target is unknown.

The germline CDR1 and CDR2 sequences are MGHDK and SYGVNS. Between the trimmed V and J ends, which lost 1 base and 0 bases, there was a span of 6 bases. The CDR3 consists of 14 residues. The rearrangement links TRBV25-1 to TRBJ1-2; D gene uncertain. The TCR sequence derives from a woman younger than 45 in good health. The sample consisted of memory CD4+ T cells sorted from blood. Stated subset: CD45RA-negative fraction. Here the CDR3 reads CASSESQANYGYTF. Here the CDR3 DNA reads TGTGCCAGCAGTGAATCCCAGGCTAACTATGGCTACACCTTC.